This T cell receptor (beta chain) came from a study of T-cell reconstitution after alpha-beta-depleted transplantation in children. General study findings and limits: Recipient T cells and thymic progenitors that survived were the source of the high TCRbeta diversity seen at day 60 in some patients. Once a year had passed after transplant, T-cell counts and diversity came mostly from newly produced T cells.

This clonotype was counted many times. What it binds is unknown. Preparation of the TCRbeta library used unique molecular identifiers. Each CDR3 protein gets one entry after TCRdb re-called the PCR reads with MiXCR. Found here are 750,000 to 950,000 distinct CDR3 sequences, roughly 15% of them singletons; the top ten hold roughly 5%. The CDR3 has 15 amino acids. Trimming pared 3 bases from V and 4 bases from J, leaving 15 bases between. This sequence joins TRBV12-3 or TRBV12-4 and TRBJ2-5; D is possibly TRBD1 (6 bases). This sequence originates from a male patient younger than 18 who had a stem cell transplant for acute lymphoblastic leukemia, so the T cells may come from the graft donor. This specimen consisted of PBMCs, mostly from graft donor cells, obtained 360 days after TCRalphabeta/CD19-depleted stem cell transplant. The CDR3 DNA reads as TGTGCCAGCAGTTTCGGGCAGGGGTGGGGAGAGACCCAGTACTTC. Translated: CASSFGQGWGETQYF.